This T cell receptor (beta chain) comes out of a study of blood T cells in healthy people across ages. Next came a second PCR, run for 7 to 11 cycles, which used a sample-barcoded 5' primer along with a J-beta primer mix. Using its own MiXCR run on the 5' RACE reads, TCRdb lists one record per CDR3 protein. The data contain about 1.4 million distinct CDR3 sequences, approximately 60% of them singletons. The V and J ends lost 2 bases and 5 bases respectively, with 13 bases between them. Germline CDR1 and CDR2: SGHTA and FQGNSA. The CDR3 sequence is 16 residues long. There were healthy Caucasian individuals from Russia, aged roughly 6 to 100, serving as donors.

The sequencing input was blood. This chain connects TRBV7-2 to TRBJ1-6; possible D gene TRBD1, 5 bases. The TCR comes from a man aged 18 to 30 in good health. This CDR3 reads CASSLMSGRNNSPLHF. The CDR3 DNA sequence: TGTGCCAGCAGCTTAATGTCGGGACGGAATAATTCACCCCTCCACTTT.